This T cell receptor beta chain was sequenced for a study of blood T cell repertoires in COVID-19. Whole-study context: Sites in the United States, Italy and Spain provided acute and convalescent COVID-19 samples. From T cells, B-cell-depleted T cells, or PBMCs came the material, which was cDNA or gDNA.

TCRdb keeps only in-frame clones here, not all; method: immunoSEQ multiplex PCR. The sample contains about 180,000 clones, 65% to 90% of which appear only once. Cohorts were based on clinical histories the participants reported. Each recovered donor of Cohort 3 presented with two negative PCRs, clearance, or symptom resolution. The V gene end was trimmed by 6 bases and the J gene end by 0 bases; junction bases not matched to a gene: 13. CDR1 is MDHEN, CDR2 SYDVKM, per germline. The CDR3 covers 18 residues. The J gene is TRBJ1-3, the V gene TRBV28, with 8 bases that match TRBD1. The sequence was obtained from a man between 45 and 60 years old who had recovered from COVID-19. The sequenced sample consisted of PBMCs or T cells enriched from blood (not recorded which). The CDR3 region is CASREPGTGRGSGNTIYF. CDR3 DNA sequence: TGTGCCAGCAGAGAGCCCGGGACAGGCCGGGGCTCTGGAAACACCATATATTTT.